This TCR beta chain was recovered during a study of shared clonotypes between healthy human individuals. Replicate PCRs run on sorted subsets employed 200 ng DNA, around 27,000 T cell genomes. Here immunoSEQ multiplex PCR was the method, and the copy in TCRdb shows in-frame clones only, minus some. The table has some 600,000 clones, approximately 96% seen once; the top ten hold less than 0.12%. Per germline, CDR1 SGDLS and CDR2 YYNGEE. This CDR3 comprises 14 residues. V lost 4 bases to trimming and J lost 1 base; unmatched junction nucleotides: 3. Naive-designated CD8 cells lacked CD45RO, were positively enriched for CCR7, and omitted terminally differentiated effector memory CD45RA+ cells.

This chain joins TRBV9 and TRBJ2-7; 9 bases agree with TRBD1. The sequence was obtained from a woman in her thirties in good health. Material: naive CD8+ T cells sorted from blood. CDR3 loop: CASSPDRGSYEQYF. The CDR3 DNA reads as TGTGCCAGCAGCCCGGACAGGGGTTCCTACGAGCAGTACTTC.